This T cell receptor beta chain was identified in a study of T cells in Graves' hyperthyroidism and ophthalmopathy. Study-wide context: Peripheral blood specimens were obtained at initial diagnosis, prior to any treatment. Study-level findings and limits: Ophthalmopathy was identified by the model a median approximately 6.9 months ahead of onset.

This clonotype occurred many times. What it binds is unknown. What was amplified from RNA transcripts were TCR beta CDR3 regions. The TCR CDR3 was amplified in a first-round RT-PCR using the HTBI primer set. Each CDR3 protein is one row after TCRdb ran MiXCR on the multiplex PCR reads. The sample contains 540,000 or so distinct CDR3 sequences, approximately 14% of which appear only once. Patients aged 18 to 65 had newly diagnosed hyperthyroidism of under 2 months' duration. There are 12 residues in the CDR3. Trimming shortened V by 7 bases and J by 10 bases, and 14 bases separated the two germline ends. Per the germline V gene, CDR1 is DFQATT and CDR2 is SNEGSKA (reference sequence).

The sequenced material came from blood. This TCR was recovered from a woman aged 30 to 39 with Graves' hyperthyroidism. The V gene is TRBV20-1, the J gene TRBJ1-6, with D possibly matching TRBD1 (5 bases). The CDR3 region is CSVPVRGSPLHF. The CDR3 nucleotides read TGCAGTGTTCCGGTCCGGGGGTCACCCCTCCACTTT.